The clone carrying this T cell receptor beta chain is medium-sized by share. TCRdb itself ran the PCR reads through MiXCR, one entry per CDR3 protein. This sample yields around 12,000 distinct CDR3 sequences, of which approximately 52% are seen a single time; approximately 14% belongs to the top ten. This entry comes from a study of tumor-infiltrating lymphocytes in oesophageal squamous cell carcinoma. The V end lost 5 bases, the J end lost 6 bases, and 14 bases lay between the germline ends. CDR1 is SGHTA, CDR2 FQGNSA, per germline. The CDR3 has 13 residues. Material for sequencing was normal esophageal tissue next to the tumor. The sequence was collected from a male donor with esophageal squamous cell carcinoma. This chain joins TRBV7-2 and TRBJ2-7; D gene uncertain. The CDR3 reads CASSPYRGVEQYF. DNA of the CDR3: TGTGCCAGCAGCCCGTACAGAGGAGTCGAGCAGTACTTC.